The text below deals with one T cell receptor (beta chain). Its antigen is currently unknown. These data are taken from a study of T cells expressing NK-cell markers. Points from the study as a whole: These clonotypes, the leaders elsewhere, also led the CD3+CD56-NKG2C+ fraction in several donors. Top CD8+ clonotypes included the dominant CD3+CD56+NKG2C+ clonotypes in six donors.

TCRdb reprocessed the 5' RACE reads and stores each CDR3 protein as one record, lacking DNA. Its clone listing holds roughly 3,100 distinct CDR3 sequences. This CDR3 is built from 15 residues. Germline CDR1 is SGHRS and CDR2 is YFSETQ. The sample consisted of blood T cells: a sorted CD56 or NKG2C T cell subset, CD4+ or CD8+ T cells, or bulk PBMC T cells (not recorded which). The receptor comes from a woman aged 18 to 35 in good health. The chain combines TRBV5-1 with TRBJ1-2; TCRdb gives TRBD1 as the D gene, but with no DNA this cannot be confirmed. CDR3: CASSLGDREGQGYTF.